This T cell receptor (beta chain) was obtained from a study of blood T cell repertoires in COVID-19. On the study more broadly: COVID-19 samples from acute and convalescent phases originated in the United States, Italy and Spain. PBMCs, B-cell-depleted T cells, or T cells provided the cDNA or gDNA that made up the material.

The CDR3 runs 14 residues. Germline CDR1 SQVTM, CDR2 ANQGSEA. The V end was cut by 4 bases, the J end by 4 bases, with 16 bases between. Original data processing: Estimated nucleated cell counts came from reference gene primer amplification. Generated by immunoSEQ multiplex PCR, the TCRdb table keeps only in-frame clones and is missing some. The V and J calls and clone size were taken over from that table, and D and trimming were inferred from the DNA. This sample carries about 250,000 clones, about nine tenths of them seen once, and the ten largest clones take about 3%. The sample taken for sequencing was peripheral blood. The TCR originated in a woman in her 30s with active or convalescent COVID-19. The J gene is TRBJ1-2, the V gene TRBV29-1, with TRBD1 as a possible D gene (5 bases). As DNA, the CDR3 is TGCAGCGTTGCGTCACAAGGGGTCGGCTATGGCTACACCTTC. Its translation is CSVASQGVGYGYTF.